Presented here are 8 T cell receptor beta chains from one specimen sequenced in a study of T-cell memory formation after mild COVID-19. Using its own MiXCR run on the 5' RACE reads, TCRdb lists one record per CDR3 protein. The sample lists more than 80,000 distinct CDR3 sequences, about 15% occurring once. The specimen sequenced was PBMCs or a T cell subset sorted from them (not recorded which). Source of these receptors: an adult woman who had mild COVID-19 (a few samples of this study predate the infection). Cell type and time point are not known.

This clonotype was seen only a few times. The chain employs TRBV7-9 and TRBJ2-7; no firm D call. Trimming pared 5 bases from V and 6 bases from J, leaving 11 bases between. This CDR3 contains 12 residues. CDR1 and CDR2 (germline): SEHNR, FQNEAQ (reference sequence). This chain's CDR3 is CASSLPSSEQYF. The CDR3 coding sequence is TGTGCCAGCAGCCTTCCAAGCAGCGAGCAGTACTTC.

The chain joins TRBV4-1 to TRBJ2-3, with D uncertain. V was cut by 1 base and J by 1 base, with 3 bases left in between. The CDR3 has 13 residues. Per the germline V gene, CDR1 is MGHRA and CDR2 is YSYEKL. CDR3 bases: TGCGCCAGCAGCCAAGTCGGCACAGATACGCAGTATTTT. Protein product: CASSQVGTDTQYF.

This clonotype was seen a handful of times. This chain uses TRBV12-3 or TRBV12-4 with TRBJ2-1, with 8 bases identical to TRBD1. The CDR3 runs 14 residues. V lost 7 bases and J lost 7; bases outside the gene matches: 9. This CDR3 is CASNRQGLPNEQFF. CDR3 DNA: TGTGCCAGCAATAGACAGGGGCTCCCGAATGAGCAGTTCTTC.

The V gene is TRBV4-2, the J gene TRBJ1-1; D might be TRBD1 (6 bases). This CDR3 has 14 residues. Germline V gene data show CDR1 as LGHNA and CDR2 as YNFKEQ. V lost 4 bases to trimming and J lost 6 bases, with 15 bases between them. CDR3 sequence (DNA): TGTGCCAGCAGCCCCCAAACAGGGTTCCCTGAAGCTTTCTTT. This gives the protein CASSPQTGFPEAFF.

This clonotype was seen more than once but under ten times. V gene TRBV27 combines with J gene TRBJ2-1; perhaps TRBD1 as D (5 bases). There are 18 residues in the CDR3. Germline-derived CDR1 and CDR2 are MNHEY and SMNVEV (reference sequence). Trimming removed 3 bases at V and 5 bases at J, with 23 bases between. For the CDR3, the DNA is TGTGCCAGCAGTTTCGGTTCGGTAGGGGTCTTGGGGAACAATGAGCAGTTCTTC. Encoded protein: CASSFGSVGVLGNNEQFF.

The chain carries TRBV4-2 and TRBJ2-7, with 7 nucleotides matching TRBD2. The CDR3 loop spans 16 amino acids. Germline V gene lookup returns CDR1 LGHNA and CDR2 YNFKEQ. The ends lost 3 bases at V and 1 base at J; junction bases unmatched: 9. The CDR3 region is CASSQSAGEHSYEQYF. CDR3 in DNA: TGTGCCAGCAGCCAGTCCGCGGGAGAGCATTCCTACGAGCAGTACTTC.

This clonotype was counted only a few times. The chain employs TRBV20-1 and TRBJ2-1, with 9 bases matching TRBD1. This CDR3 has 16 amino acids. Per germline, CDR1 DFQATT and CDR2 SNEGSKA (reference sequence). The J segment lost 3 bases and the V segment lost 3 bases, leaving 9 bases of the junction unmatched. The CDR3 is CSARTLTGGIYNEQFF. DNA of the CDR3: TGCAGTGCTAGGACCCTGACAGGGGGTATCTACAATGAGCAGTTCTTC.

This chain uses TRBV6-2 or TRBV6-3 with TRBJ2-7; D is ambiguous. Germline CDR1 is MNHEY and CDR2 is SVGEGT. The V and J ends lost 1 base and 4 bases respectively, with 8 bases between them. The CDR3 consists of 13 residues. The CDR3 DNA reads as TGTGCCAGCAGTTACTGGCAGGCTTACGAGCAGTACTTC. This translates into CASSYWQAYEQYF.